This note documents a single T cell receptor beta chain sequence. The table lists this clonotype with a few counts. The clone's antigen remains unknown. Base qualities were left out, and no much larger clone turns up one base away. This sample is part of a study of response to subunit inactivated influenza vaccine (dated by TCRdb to 2017 to 2018). For the study in its entirety: Deep quantitative profiling of the T cell receptor repertoire was used in the study to follow responses to a trivalent subunit inactivated influenza vaccine.

What the study reported, not specific to this receptor: The authors suggested that each seasonal influenza vaccination may recruit only a limited number of new T cells.

To prepare the library, RT-PCR was applied. Sequencing was performed on an Illumina HiSeq 2500. TCRdb passed the public sequencing reads through fastp at Q25 and MiXCR, retaining productive beta sequences. Rows are combined by CDR3 protein, so each entry shows the most common genes and DNA. Across this sample there are some 570,000 distinct CDR3 sequences, with about 11% seen only once. About 11% of the sample lies in the top ten. These data also featured in a second study, about T cells expressing NK-cell markers. From that second study: The TCR beta cDNA libraries were made using 5'RACE template switching, a step that added both a universal primer site and unique molecular identifiers. Three sorted T-cell subsets (CD3+CD56+NKG2C+, CD3+CD56+NKG2C- and CD3+CD56-NKG2C+) from roughly eight donors had their TCR beta-chain repertoires profiled. Of the eight sequenced donors, seven were found to be HCMV-seropositive and one was found to be HCMV-seronegative. In several experiments an anti-gammadeltaTCR antibody was added to restrict sorting to alphabetaTCR-expressing T cells. In six or seven donors, the dominant CD3+CD56+NKG2C+ clonotypes ranked among the top 10 CD8+ clonotypes, making up about 1.0-7.5% of CD8+ T cells. Those dominant clonotypes were again the most abundant among CD3+CD56-NKG2C+ cells in several donors, at about 25-60.1%. Whether the expanded NKG2C-expressing T cell clones were specific for HCMV antigens remained unclear. Randomly selected healthy volunteers, three men and five women, were used as the eight sequenced donors. HCMV-specific IgG was detected in serum with a commercial ELISA kit to determine HCMV serostatus. Ficoll density gradient centrifugation was used to isolate peripheral blood mononuclear cells from blood. For about 6 donors, bulk peripheral blood T-cell repertoires were additionally sequenced from unsorted PBMC. cDNA synthesis was primed from the TCR beta constant segment, followed by two successive PCR amplification steps. Illumina HiSeq 2000/2500, MiSeq or NextSeq was used to sequence libraries as 2 x 150 bp reads. MIGEC was used to demultiplex reads and group reads by UMI, and MiTCR was used to assemble and quantify clonotypes. To exclude erroneous sequences, any TCR cDNA sequence not supported by at least two reads was discarded. Downstream repertoire analysis used the tcR package, and clonotypes were matched across fractions by CDR3 nucleotide sequence plus V segment. VDJmatch was used to annotate antigen specificity against VDJdb, with one amino acid substitution in CDR3 permitted.

The starting material was PBMCs from blood, obtained on the day of vaccination. The sequence was collected from a man over 45 who received an inactivated influenza vaccine. Donor details come from another sample of the same person, matched by shared clones.

The CDR3 has the sequence CASSSPQGAVRAFF. At the DNA level, the sequence is TGTGCCAGCAGCTCCCCCCAGGGGGCGGTTCGGGCTTTCTTT. Recombination joined TRBV7-2 with TRBJ1-1; 8 central bases correspond to TRBD1. According to the germline V gene, CDR1 reads SGHTA and CDR2 reads FQGNSA. Clipping removes 4 bases from V and 11 bases from J, with 12 as the unmatched junction base count. The CDR3 runs 14 amino acids, cysteine and phenylalanine included. The only DNA kept is the CDR3, 42 bases in frame from the first base.